Listed below are T cell receptor beta chains from one sample, sequenced in a study of monozygotic twins with inflammatory bowel disease. TCRdb re-analyzed the 5' RACE reads; it lists each CDR3 protein once, without DNA. This sample carries around 370,000 distinct CDR3 sequences, with around 2.6% going to the ten biggest clones. Input material: blood. Every receptor here comes from a human donor with ulcerative colitis or Crohn's disease, or a healthy co-twin of an affected twin (not recorded which). Each CDR3 is given with its conserved first and last residue.

J	V	CDR3
TRBJ1-6	TRBV4-3	CASSQDPQGSSYNSPLHF
TRBJ2-5	TRBV20-1	CSARDPGPLAGAETQYF
TRBJ2-1	TRBV5-1	CASSLAGTGGTNNEQFF
TRBJ1-5	TRBV5-1	CASSLQGNSNQPQHF
TRBJ1-5	TRBV18	CASSPGPGGSNQPQHF
TRBJ2-3	TRBV5-1	CASSFPGNPSKDTQYF
TRBJ1-3	TRBV30	CAWTPRGPSGNTIYF
TRBJ2-7	TRBV19	CASSRRQDSSYEQYF
TRBJ1-5	TRBV6-2/TRBV6-3	CASSPTGRQQPQHF
TRBJ2-3	TRBV5-1	CASSLEGLADTQYF
TRBJ1-2	TRBV12-2	CASRAPRNRPYGYTF
TRBJ2-7	TRBV20-1	CSARVPGTTTYEQYF
TRBJ2-1	TRBV3-1	CASSQGVNEQFF
TRBJ2-7	TRBV28	CASRETPYEQYF
TRBJ2-1	TRBV20-1	CSATTPGGQGFNEQFF
TRBJ1-1	TRBV11-2	CASSLGGTGWHTEAFF
TRBJ1-5	TRBV5-4	CASGQGSGQPQHF
TRBJ1-1	TRBV7-9	CASSSLGGRDTEAFF
TRBJ1-2	TRBV12-3/TRBV12-4	CASSLDRADYGYTF
TRBJ2-1	TRBV4-2	CASSQEGLAGRNEQFF